This T cell receptor beta chain was captured in a study of T cell responses to AZD1222 COVID-19 vaccine. On the study more broadly: Doses given second, at about 4 or about 12 weeks, were pooled. The study, taken as a whole, reports: Regions left unmutated in variants are reportedly the target of nearly half of spike-specific TCRs. Donors in the cohort were predominantly white British and more often female, and clonal diversity was possibly underestimated. No day 14 peak samples; only post-peak repertoires were characterized.

TCRdb keeps only in-frame clones here, not all; method: immunoSEQ multiplex PCR. The sample lists some 130,000 clones; under 90% were seen once. This clone is a singleton in its sample. Antigen specificity is unknown. The sequencing here drew on peripheral blood, taken on day 0 of AZD1222 vaccination. This TCR was recovered from an adult in good health.

CDR3 in DNA: TGTGCCAGCAGCTTCGGGACAACTAGCACAGATACGCAGTATTTT. Translation: CASSFGTTSTDTQYF. V and J are TRBV5-5 and TRBJ2-3, with D tentatively TRBD1 (6 bases). Germline V lookup: CDR1 SGHKS, CDR2 YYEKEE (reference sequence). CDR3 length: 15 amino acids. Trimming shortened V by 2 bases and J by 0 bases, and 10 bases separated the two germline ends.